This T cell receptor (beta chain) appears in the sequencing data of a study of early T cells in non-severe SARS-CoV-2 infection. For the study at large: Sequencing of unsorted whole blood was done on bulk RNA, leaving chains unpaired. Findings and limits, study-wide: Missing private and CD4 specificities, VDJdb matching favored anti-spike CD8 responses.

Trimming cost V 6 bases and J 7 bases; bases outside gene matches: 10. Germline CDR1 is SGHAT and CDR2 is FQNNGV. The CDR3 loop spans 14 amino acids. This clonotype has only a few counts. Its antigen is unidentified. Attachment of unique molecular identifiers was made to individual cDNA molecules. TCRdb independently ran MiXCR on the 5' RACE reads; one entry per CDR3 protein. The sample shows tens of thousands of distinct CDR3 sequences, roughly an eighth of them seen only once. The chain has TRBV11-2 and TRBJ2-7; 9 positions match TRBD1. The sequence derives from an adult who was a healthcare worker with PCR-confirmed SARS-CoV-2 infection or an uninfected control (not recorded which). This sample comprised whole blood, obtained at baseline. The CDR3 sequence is CASSYRGQLGEQYF. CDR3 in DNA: TGTGCCAGCAGTTACAGGGGGCAATTGGGAGAGCAGTACTTC.